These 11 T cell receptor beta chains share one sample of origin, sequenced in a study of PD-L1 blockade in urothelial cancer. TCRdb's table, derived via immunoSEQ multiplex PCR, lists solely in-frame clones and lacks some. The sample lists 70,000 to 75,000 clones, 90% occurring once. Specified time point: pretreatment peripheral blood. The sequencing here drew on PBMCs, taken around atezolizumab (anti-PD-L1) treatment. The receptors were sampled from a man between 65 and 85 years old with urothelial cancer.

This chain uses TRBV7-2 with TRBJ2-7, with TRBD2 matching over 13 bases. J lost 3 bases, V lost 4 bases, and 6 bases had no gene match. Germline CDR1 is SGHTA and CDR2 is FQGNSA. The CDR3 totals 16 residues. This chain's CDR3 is CASSYGLAGAFYEQYF. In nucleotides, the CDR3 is TGTGCCAGCAGCTATGGACTAGCGGGAGCTTTCTACGAGCAGTACTTC.

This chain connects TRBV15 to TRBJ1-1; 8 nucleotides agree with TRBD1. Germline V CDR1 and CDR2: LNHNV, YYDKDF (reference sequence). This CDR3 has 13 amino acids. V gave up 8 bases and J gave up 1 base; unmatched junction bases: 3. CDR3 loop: CATEGTGNTEAFF. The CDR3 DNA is TGTGCCACCGAGGGGACAGGGAACACTGAAGCTTTCTTT.

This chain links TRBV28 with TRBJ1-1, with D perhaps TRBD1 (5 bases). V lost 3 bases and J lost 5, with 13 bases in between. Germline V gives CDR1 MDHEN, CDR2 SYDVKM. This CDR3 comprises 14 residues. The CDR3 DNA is TGTGCCAGCAGTTTTGGGGGGGATAGAACTGAAGCTTTCTTT. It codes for CASSFGGDRTEAFF.

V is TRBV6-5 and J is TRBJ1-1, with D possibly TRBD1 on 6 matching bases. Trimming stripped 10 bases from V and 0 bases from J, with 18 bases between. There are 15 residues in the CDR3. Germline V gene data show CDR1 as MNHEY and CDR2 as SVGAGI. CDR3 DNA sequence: TGTGCCACCCTTCCGCCCCAGGGGATGAACACTGAAGCTTTCTTT. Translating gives CATLPPQGMNTEAFF.

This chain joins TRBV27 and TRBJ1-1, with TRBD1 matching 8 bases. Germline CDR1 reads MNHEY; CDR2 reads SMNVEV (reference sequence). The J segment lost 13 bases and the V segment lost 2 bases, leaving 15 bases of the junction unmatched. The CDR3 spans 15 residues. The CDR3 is CASSLPPRTGSVVFF. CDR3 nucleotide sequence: TGTGCCAGCAGTTTACCCCCCCGGACAGGGTCCGTTGTTTTCTTT.

The CDR3 spells CASSYPRGGVTYEQYF. The CDR3 nucleotides read TGTGCCAGCAGTTACCCGCGGGGAGGAGTTACCTACGAGCAGTACTTC. This chain joins TRBV6-6 and TRBJ2-7; D perhaps matches TRBD2 (6 bases). V lost 2 bases and J lost 2, with 16 bases in between. The CDR3 runs to 16 residues. Germline CDR1 MNHNY, CDR2 SVGAGI (reference sequence).

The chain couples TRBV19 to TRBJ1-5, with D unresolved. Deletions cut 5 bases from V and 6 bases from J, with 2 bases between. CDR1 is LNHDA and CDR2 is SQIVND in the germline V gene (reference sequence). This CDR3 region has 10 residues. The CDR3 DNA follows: TGTGCCAGTAGTCGTCAGCCCCAGCATTTT. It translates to CASSRQPQHF.

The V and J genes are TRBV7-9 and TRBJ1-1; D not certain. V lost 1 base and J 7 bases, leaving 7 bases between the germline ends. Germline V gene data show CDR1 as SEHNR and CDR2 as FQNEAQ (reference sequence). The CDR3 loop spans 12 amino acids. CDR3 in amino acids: CASSLVSGEAFF. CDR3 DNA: TGTGCCAGCAGCTTAGTTAGTGGTGAAGCTTTCTTT.

The CDR3 coding sequence is TGTGCCAGCAGCCTTTTTAGCGGGAGAAATTACAATGAGCAGTTCTTC. Protein: CASSLFSGRNYNEQFF. The genes are TRBV7-8 and TRBJ2-1; 9 positions agree with TRBD2. The CDR3 spans 16 residues. From germline, CDR1 is SGHVS and CDR2 FQNEAQ. V was clipped by 5 bases and J by 4 bases; unmatched bases: 9.

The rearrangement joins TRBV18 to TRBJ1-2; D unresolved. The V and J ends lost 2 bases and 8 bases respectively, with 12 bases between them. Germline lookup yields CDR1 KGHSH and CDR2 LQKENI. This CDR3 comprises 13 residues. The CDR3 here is CASSPSSTEGYTF. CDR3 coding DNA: TGTGCCAGCTCACCATCGTCGACGGAGGGCTACACCTTC.

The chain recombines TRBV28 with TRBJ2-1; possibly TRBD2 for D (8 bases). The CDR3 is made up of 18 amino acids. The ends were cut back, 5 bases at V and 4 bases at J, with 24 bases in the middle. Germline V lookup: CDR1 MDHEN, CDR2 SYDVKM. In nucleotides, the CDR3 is TGTGCCAGCAGTCCCCCAGGGGGGTCGGCTAGCGGGTACAATGAGCAGTTCTTC. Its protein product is CASSPPGGSASGYNEQFF. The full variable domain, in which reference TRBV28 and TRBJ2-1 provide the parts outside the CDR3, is DVKVTQSSRYLVKRTGEKVFLECVQDMDHENMFWYRQDPGLGLRLIYFSYDVKMKEKGDIPEGYSVSREKKERFSLILESASTNQTSMYLCASSPPGGSASGYNEQFFGPGTRLTVL.